The clone carrying this T cell receptor (beta chain) appeared a single time. What it recognizes is unknown. The data were taken from a study of PD-1 blockade in classical Hodgkin lymphoma. The V gene lost 5 bases and the J gene lost 8 bases, with 7 bases spanning the gap. CDR3 size: 10 residues. Germline V gives CDR1 DFQATT, CDR2 SNEGSKA (reference sequence). Some clones are missing from TCRdb's copy, which holds only in-frame ones; the method was immunoSEQ multiplex PCR. The repertoire holds roughly 96,000 clones, with about 88% as singletons. Autologous stem cell transplantation was followed by relapse in every patient, and brentuximab vedotin exposure varied. Study-wide results and limits: Lower baseline TCR diversity marked trial partial responders and progressors.

The rearrangement uses TRBV20-1 and TRBJ2-1; D possibly corresponds to TRBD2 (5 bases). This sequence originates from a human donor with classical Hodgkin lymphoma. This specimen was peripheral blood mononuclear cells (PBMCs), taken before the second cycle of nivolumab. In DNA form, the CDR3 reads TGCAGTGCTGTCGGGGATGAGCAGTTCTTC. Protein product: CSAVGDEQFF.